This T cell receptor (beta chain) is drawn from a study of shared clonotypes between healthy human individuals. Study background: For every donor, three CD4 naive, three CD4 memory, two CD8 naive and one CD8 memory plates were used. The study, taken as a whole, reports: With few donors, the genetic and exposure-history diversity represented was limited. Clonotypes that were shared across four donors made up around 5% of naive CD4 clonotypes.

Measured with immunoSEQ multiplex PCR; TCRdb has only the in-frame clones, and not every one. In the table there are some 2,500,000 clones, over 85% of which are singletons. With 5 bases clipped from V and 1 base from J, the junction kept 16 bases outside the gene matches. Germline assignment: CDR1 MDHEN and CDR2 SYDVKM. The CDR3 has 19 amino acids. CD4+ cells yielded CD45RA+ naive and CD45RA-negative memory subsets. Remarks on this clone: The antigen remains undetermined.

Material: naive CD4+ T cells from PBMCs. Indicated subset: CD45RA+ positively selected. This chain connects TRBV28 to TRBJ1-4, with TRBD1 matching 7 bases. This TCR was recovered from a man aged 18 to 30 in good health. Some clones in this sample may be carry-over from other donors' samples. The CDR3: CASSPSQGRGGQTNEKLFF. CDR3 nucleotide sequence: TGTGCCAGCAGTCCCTCCCAGGGCAGGGGGGGGCAAACTAATGAAAAACTGTTTTTT.